This TCR beta chain was identified in a study of shared clonotypes between healthy human individuals. Whole-study results and caveats: Incomplete sequencing of sorted subsets was indicated by rarefaction despite large depth.

V lost 7 bases and J lost 2, with 13 bases in between. This CDR3 is 14 amino acids long. Germline V gene sequence: CDR1 LNHDA, CDR2 SQIVND (reference sequence). Per sorted-subset replicate PCR, input was approximately 0.2 ug DNA, representing tens of thousands of T cell genomes. Data came from immunoSEQ multiplex PCR; TCRdb stores just in-frame clones and leaves some out. The table includes some 680,000 clones, around 73% detected once. To note about this clone: The antigen is unknown.

Those who donated were healthy HIV-negative adults, with no recent acute infections or vaccinations reported. The TCR originated in a woman younger than 45 in good health. The chain links TRBV19 to TRBJ2-3; D could derive from TRBD1 or TRBD2 (6 bases each). Sequencing was done on a sample of memory CD4+ T cells sorted from blood. Subset denoted: CD45RA-negative fraction. The CDR3 loop reads CASKERGATDTQYF. The CDR3 DNA follows: TGTGCCAGTAAGGAGAGGGGGGCCACAGATACGCAGTATTTT.